This T cell receptor (beta chain) originates from a study of follicular helper T cells after annual influenza vaccination. Study as a whole: Days 0, 7 and 28 post-vaccination were the blood draw times. Across the 2013-2014, 2014-2015 and 2015-2016 vaccination seasons, some subjects were resampled.

Sequencing was performed with immunoSEQ multiplex PCR; in TCRdb, only in-frame clones are kept and a portion is missing. The sample gives about 9,200 clones, nearly 85% of which show up once; less than 2% is in the top ten. V was trimmed by 1 base and J by 7 bases, leaving 17 bases between them. Germline V gene lookup returns CDR1 LGHNA and CDR2 YNFKEQ. The CDR3 is 16 amino acids. Time point denoted: 2015-2016 season, pre-vaccination. This chain uses TRBV4-2 with TRBJ2-1; the D is unclear. Material: CXCR5+ CD38- circulating T follicular helper cells from blood, obtained on the day of influenza vaccination. Subset meaning: circulating Tfh, non-naive CD4+CXCR5+PD-1+ (ICOS+CD38+ or ICOS-CD38-). The clonotype comes from an adult who received the influenza vaccine. The CDR3: CASSQGGVVSLNEQFF. The CDR3 DNA reads TGTGCCAGCAGCCAAGGTGGGGTAGTGAGTTTAAATGAGCAGTTCTTC.